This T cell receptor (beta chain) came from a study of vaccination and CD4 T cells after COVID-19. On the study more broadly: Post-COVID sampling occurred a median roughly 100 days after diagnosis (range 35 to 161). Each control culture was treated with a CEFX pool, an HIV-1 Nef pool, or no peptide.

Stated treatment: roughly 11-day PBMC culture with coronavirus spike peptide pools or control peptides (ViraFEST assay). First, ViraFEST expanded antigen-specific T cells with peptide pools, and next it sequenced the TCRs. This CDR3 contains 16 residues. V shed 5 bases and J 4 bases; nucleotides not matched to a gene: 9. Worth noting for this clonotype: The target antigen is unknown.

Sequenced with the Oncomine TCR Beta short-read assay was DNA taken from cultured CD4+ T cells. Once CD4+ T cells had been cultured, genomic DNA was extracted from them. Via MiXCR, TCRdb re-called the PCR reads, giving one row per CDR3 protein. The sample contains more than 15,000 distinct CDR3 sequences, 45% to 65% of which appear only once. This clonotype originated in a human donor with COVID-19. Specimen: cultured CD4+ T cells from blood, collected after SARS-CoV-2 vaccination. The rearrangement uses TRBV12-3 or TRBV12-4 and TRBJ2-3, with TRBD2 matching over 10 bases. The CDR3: CASSPRGTSVADTQYF. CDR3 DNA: TGTGCCAGCAGTCCGAGGGGGACTAGCGTGGCAGATACGCAGTATTTT.